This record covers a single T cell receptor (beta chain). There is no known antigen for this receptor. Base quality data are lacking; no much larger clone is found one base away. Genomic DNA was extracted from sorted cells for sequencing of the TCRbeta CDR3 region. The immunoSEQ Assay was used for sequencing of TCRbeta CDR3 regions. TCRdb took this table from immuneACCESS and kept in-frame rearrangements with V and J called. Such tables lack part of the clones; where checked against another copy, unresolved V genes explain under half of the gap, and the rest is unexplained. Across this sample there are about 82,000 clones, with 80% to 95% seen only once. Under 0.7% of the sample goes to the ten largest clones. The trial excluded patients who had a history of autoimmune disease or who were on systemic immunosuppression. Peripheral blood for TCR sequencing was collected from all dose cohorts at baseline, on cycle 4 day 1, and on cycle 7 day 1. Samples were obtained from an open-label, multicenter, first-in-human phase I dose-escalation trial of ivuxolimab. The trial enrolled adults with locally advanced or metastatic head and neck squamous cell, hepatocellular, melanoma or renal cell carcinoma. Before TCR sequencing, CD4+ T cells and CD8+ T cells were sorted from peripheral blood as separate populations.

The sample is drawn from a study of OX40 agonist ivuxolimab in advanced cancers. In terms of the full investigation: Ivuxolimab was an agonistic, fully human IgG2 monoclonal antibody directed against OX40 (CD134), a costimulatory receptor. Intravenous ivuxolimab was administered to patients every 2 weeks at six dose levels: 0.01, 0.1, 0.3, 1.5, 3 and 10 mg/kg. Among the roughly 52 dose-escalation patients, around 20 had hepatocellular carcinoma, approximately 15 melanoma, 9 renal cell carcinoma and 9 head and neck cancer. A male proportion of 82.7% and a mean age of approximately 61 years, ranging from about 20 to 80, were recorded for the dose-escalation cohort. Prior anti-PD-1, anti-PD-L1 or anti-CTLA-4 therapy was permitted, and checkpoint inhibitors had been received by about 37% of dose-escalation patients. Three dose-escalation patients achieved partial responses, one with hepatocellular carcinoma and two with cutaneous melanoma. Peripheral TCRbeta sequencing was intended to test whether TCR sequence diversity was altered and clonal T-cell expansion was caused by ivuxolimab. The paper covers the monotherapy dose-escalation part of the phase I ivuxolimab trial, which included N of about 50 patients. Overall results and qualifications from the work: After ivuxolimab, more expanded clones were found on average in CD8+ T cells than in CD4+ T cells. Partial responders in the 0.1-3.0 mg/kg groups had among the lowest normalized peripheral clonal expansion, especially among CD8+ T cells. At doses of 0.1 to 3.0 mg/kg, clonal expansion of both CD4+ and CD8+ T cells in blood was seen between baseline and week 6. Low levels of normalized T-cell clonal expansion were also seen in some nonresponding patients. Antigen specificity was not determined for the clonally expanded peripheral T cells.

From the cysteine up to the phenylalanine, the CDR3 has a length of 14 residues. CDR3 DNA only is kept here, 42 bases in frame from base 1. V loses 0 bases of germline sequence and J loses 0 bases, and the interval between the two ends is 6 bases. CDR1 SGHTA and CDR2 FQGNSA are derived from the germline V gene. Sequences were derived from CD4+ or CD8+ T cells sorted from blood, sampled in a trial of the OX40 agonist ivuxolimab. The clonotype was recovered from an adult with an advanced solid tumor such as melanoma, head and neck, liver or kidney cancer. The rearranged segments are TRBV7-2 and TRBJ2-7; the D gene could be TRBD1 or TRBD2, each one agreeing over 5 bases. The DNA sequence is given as TGTGCCAGCAGCTTAGCGGGGACCTCCTACGAGCAGTACTTC. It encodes CASSLAGTSYEQYF.